The 9 T cell receptor beta chains below come from one sample, sequenced in a study of T cell repertoires in cytomegalovirus infection. These receptors have no known antigen. One entry per CDR3 protein results from TCRdb running MiXCR on the reads. This sample carries over 95,000 distinct CDR3 sequences, 30% of them seen once, and the ten largest clones take roughly two fifths. Sequencing used CD8+ T cells from cultured PBMCs, obtained from culture after CMV antigen stimulation. Every receptor here comes from a human donor in good health (CMV status not recorded). Some clones in this sample may be carry-over from other donors' samples.

The V and J genes are TRBV28 and TRBJ1-5, with a possible D match to TRBD1 (6 bases). V lost 5 bases and J 6 bases, leaving 8 bases between the germline ends. CDR1 is MDHEN and CDR2 is SYDVKM in the germline V gene. This CDR3 has 12 residues. This CDR3 is CASSRGGQPQHF. The CDR3 DNA is TGTGCCAGCAGTCGAGGGGGTCAGCCCCAGCATTTT.

This clonotype occurred a few times. This sequence joins TRBV7-2 and TRBJ1-6, with 11 bases fitting TRBD1. Germline V CDR1 and CDR2: SGHTA, FQGNSA. Unmatched junction bases numbered 3, after V lost 1 base and J lost 4 bases. CDR3 size: 17 residues. CDR3 DNA sequence: TGTGCCAGCAGCTTAGTAGGACAGGGGGCATATAATTCACCCCTCCACTTT. This translates into CASSLVGQGAYNSPLHF.

This clonotype was picked up a small number of times. The chain employs TRBV7-2 and TRBJ2-7; 15 bases agree with TRBD2. The germline V gene has CDR1 SGHTA and CDR2 FQGNSA. The CDR3 is 17 residues long. V lost 4 bases and J lost 6; bases outside the gene matches: 10. The CDR3 coding sequence is TGTGCCAGCAGCTCATTCGGACTAGCGGGGGGGCCAATCGAGCAGTACTTC. This codes for CASSSFGLAGGPIEQYF. Full variable domain (remainder filled in from reference TRBV7-2 and TRBJ2-7): GAGVSQSPSNKVTEKGKDVELRCDPISGHTALYWYRQSLGQGLEFLIYFQGNSAPDKSGLPSDRFSAERTGGSVSTLTIQRTQQEDSAVYLCASSSFGLAGGPIEQYFGPGTRLTVT.

The chain has TRBV3-1 and TRBJ1-1; 9 bases are shared with TRBD1. Germline-derived CDR1 and CDR2 are LGHDT and YNNKEL (reference sequence). V trimming: 5 bases; J trimming: 11 bases; junction bases outside the gene matches: 15. CDR3 length: 15 amino acids. CDR3 amino acids: CASSSTGTGMLVAFF. The CDR3 DNA is TGTGCCAGCAGCTCAACCGGGACAGGGATGTTGGTGGCTTTCTTT. The complete variable domain, with remaining parts taken from reference TRBV3-1 and TRBJ1-1, reads DTAVSQTPKYLVTQMGNDKSIKCEQNLGHDTMYWYKQDSKKFLKIMFSYNNKELIINETVPNRFSPKSPDKAHLNLHINSLELGDSAVYFCASSSTGTGMLVAFFGQGTRLTVV.

The chain combines TRBV4-1 with TRBJ2-1; D possibly matches TRBD1 or TRBD2 (5 bases each). This CDR3 spans 15 amino acids. Looked up from germline, CDR1 is MGHRA and CDR2 is YSYEKL. Trimming took off 0 bases at V and 10 bases at J, with 16 bases between the two ends. The CDR3 region is CASSQDLLGVWEQFF. The CDR3 nucleotides are TGCGCCAGCAGCCAAGATCTGCTGGGGGTATGGGAGCAGTTCTTC.

This clonotype showed up just a few times. V is TRBV29-1 and J is TRBJ1-2, with 11 bases lining up with TRBD1. The junction had 7 bases not matched to a gene; V was cut back by 4 bases and J by 6 bases. CDR1 is SQVTM and CDR2 is ANQGSEA in the germline V gene. This CDR3 has 14 amino acids. The CDR3: CSVVDRGQRNGYTF. CDR3 DNA sequence: TGCAGCGTTGTGGACAGGGGGCAGAGGAATGGCTACACCTTC.

V usage is TRBV6-6 and J usage is TRBJ1-2; 8 bases are a match to TRBD1. With V trimmed by 8 bases and J by 4 bases, 21 bases remained unmatched. The CDR3 loop spans 18 amino acids. Germline CDR1 is MNHNY and CDR2 is SVGAGI (reference sequence). In nucleotides, the CDR3 is TGTGCCAGCTCGAGGTCTTTGGTGACAGGGGAGAAGGGCTATGGCTACACCTTC. As protein: CASSRSLVTGEKGYGYTF.

This clonotype has at least ten counts. V usage is TRBV7-2 and J usage is TRBJ1-5; tentative D call: TRBD1 (6 bases). Between the trimmed V and J ends, which lost 1 base and 5 bases, there was a span of 15 bases. Germline CDR1 reads SGHTA; CDR2 reads FQGNSA. This CDR3 is built from 16 residues. CDR3 coding DNA: TGTGCCAGCAGCTTAGTAAGGGGGGATCGGGATCAGCCCCAGCATTTT. This sequence encodes CASSLVRGDRDQPQHF.

There are a few counts of this clonotype. V usage is TRBV5-1 and J usage is TRBJ2-7; 9 nucleotides match TRBD1. Germline CDR1 is SGHRS and CDR2 is YFSETQ. V was clipped by 4 bases and J by 5 bases; unmatched bases: 7. The CDR3 sequence is 14 residues long. The DNA of the CDR3 is TGCGCCAGCAGCCAATGGACAGGGGCGGACGAGCAGTACTTC. This gives the protein CASSQWTGADEQYF.